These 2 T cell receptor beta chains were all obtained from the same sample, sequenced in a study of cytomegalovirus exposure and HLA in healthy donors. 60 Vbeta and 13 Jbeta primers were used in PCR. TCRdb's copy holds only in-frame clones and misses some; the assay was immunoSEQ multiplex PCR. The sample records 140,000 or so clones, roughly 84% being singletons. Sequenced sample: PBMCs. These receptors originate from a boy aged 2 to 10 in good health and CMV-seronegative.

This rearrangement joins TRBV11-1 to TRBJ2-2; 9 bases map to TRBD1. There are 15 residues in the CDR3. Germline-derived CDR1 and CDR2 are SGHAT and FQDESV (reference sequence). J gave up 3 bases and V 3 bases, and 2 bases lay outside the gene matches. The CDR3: CASSLGQGDTGELFF. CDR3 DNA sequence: TGTGCCAGCAGCTTGGGACAGGGAGACACCGGGGAGCTGTTTTTT.

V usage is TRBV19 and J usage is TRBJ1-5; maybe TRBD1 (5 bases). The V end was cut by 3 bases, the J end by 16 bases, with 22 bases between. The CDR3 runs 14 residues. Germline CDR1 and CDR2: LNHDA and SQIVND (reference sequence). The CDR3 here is CASSMWPGRYPDHF. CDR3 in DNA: TGTGCCAGTAGTATGTGGCCAGGGAGGTACCCCGATCATTTT.